This T cell receptor (beta chain) was recovered during a study of cytomegalovirus exposure and HLA in healthy donors. Across the whole study: In a later analysis, the roughly 130 validation repertoires were reported to have used the same platform as the approximately 690 first-cohort repertoires.

Method: immunoSEQ multiplex PCR; TCRdb's copy keeps in-frame clones and lacks some. The top ten clones hold about 1.5% of a sample with fewer than 200,000 clones, around nine tenths of them seen once. CDR1 GTSNPN and CDR2 SVGIG come from the germline V gene (reference sequence). The V and J ends lost 1 base and 4 bases respectively, with 19 bases between them. The CDR3 is 16 amino acids. Material for sequencing was PBMCs. The chain recombines TRBV30 with TRBJ1-2, with a tentative D call TRBD1 (5 bases). The clonotype originates from a woman younger than 45 in good health and CMV-seronegative. In DNA form, the CDR3 reads TGTGCCTGGAGTGGTGCACAGGCCCTCTTAGGCTATGGCTACACCTTC. This sequence encodes CAWSGAQALLGYGYTF. Complete variable domain (other parts from reference TRBV30 and TRBJ1-2): SQTIHQWPATLVQPVGSPLSLECTVEGTSNPNLYWYRQAAGRGLQLLFYSVGIGQISSEVPQNLSASRPQDRQFILSSKKLLLSDSGFYLCAWSGAQALLGYGYTFGSGTRLTVV.